The rows below give T cell receptor beta chains drawn from one sample of a study of post-analysis software for immune sequencing data. Using its own MiXCR run on the PCR reads, TCRdb lists one record per CDR3 protein. The repertoire consists of about 680,000 distinct CDR3 sequences, with 59% occurring once and the leading ten covering around 11%. Sequenced material: blood. These receptor sequences come from a girl aged 2-10 years with multiple sclerosis. Each CDR3 is given with its conserved first and last residue.

TRBV7-2	TRBJ2-5	CASTNYGGAEETQYF
TRBV6-5	TRBJ2-7	CASRDLLGSGKQYF
TRBV7-2	TRBJ2-3	CASSQWAGGSDTQYF
TRBV11-2	TRBJ2-7	CASSLGAASSYEQYF
TRBV12-3/TRBV12-4	TRBJ1-1	CASRPLVGAFF
TRBV5-1	TRBJ2-1	CASTRLAGVGNEQFF
TRBV5-1	TRBJ1-5	CASSPGPGNNQPQHF
TRBV5-1	TRBJ1-2	CASSLEGTADDYYGYTF
TRBV4-2	TRBJ2-1	CASSQVWSGAHVEQFF
TRBV11-3	TRBJ2-1	CASSSRGLAASNEQFF
TRBV12-3/TRBV12-4	TRBJ1-2	CASSLMGPGLYGYTF
TRBV5-1	TRBJ2-5	CASSPGTSGNLQETQYF
TRBV10-3	TRBJ2-7	CAIRRAKSQDYEQYF
TRBV3-1	TRBJ2-3	CASSQGTVRTDTQYF
TRBV5-5	TRBJ1-1	CASSSGQGGYTEAFF
TRBV5-1	TRBJ2-1	CASSYRRTIHYNEQFF
TRBV9	TRBJ2-1	CASSANIRGPYNEQFF
TRBV7-6	TRBJ1-3	CASSSNRDRGNTIYF
TRBV24-1	TRBJ2-1	CATSDSGPRYNEQFF
TRBV2	TRBJ2-7	CASSESRDSPYEQYF
TRBV7-2	TRBJ1-2	CASSWRQGTYGYTF
TRBV7-9	TRBJ1-4	CASSSQGINEKLFF
TRBV6-5	TRBJ2-3	CASSPWTGISDTQYF
TRBV7-9	TRBJ2-6	CASSLGQGADSTNVLTF
TRBV5-1	TRBJ2-7	CASRRGRGAYERYF
TRBV10-3	TRBJ1-2	CAISGQGRDNGYTF
TRBV10-3	TRBJ2-3	CAVSEGQGPDTQYF
TRBV24-1	TRBJ2-2	CATSDPVNTGELFF
TRBV20-1	TRBJ2-3	CSAQQGAGTDTQYF
TRBV5-6	TRBJ2-1	CASSVDGRTPYNEQFF
TRBV5-1	TRBJ2-5	CASSWQETQYF
TRBV12-3/TRBV12-4	TRBJ1-2	CASRTATTGNYGYTF
TRBV27	TRBJ2-3	CASSPLPRTGGRKDTQYF
TRBV2	TRBJ2-1	CASSGERGARRGNNEQFF
TRBV20-1	TRBJ2-3	CSASLAGGEGTDTQYF
TRBV5-1	TRBJ2-7	CASRLTPGQGNRTDYEQYF
TRBV6-6	TRBJ2-5	CASSYGAGGSQETQYF
TRBV5-1	-	CASSPAGDRRYEQYF
TRBV7-9	TRBJ2-5	CASSGRGVQETQYF
TRBV10-3	TRBJ2-1	CAISESRQGGNEQFF
TRBV10-3	TRBJ2-1	CAIKNRYNEQFF
TRBV12-3/TRBV12-4	TRBJ2-3	CASRILAGGLSDTEYF
TRBV25-1	TRBJ2-7	CASSRDRENYEQYF
TRBV7-2	TRBJ1-2	CASSLVQGQGYGYTF
TRBV6-1	TRBJ1-5	CASSGPRGSNQPQHF
TRBV7-8	-	CASSPWASAKETQYF
TRBV20-1	TRBJ2-3	CSASPLAGVEDTQYF
TRBV11-2	TRBJ2-4	CASRQIQGAGKNIQYF
TRBV6-2/TRBV6-3	TRBJ2-1	CASSYSAGGGDEQFF
TRBV12-3/TRBV12-4	TRBJ2-2	CASIAGTGSYRELFF
TRBV10-3	TRBJ2-7	CAIKAGIGYEQYF
TRBV5-6	TRBJ2-7	CASSPLGTASYEQYF
TRBV7-9	TRBJ1-2	CASNLPGQGYTF
TRBV7-2	TRBJ2-5	CASSLGLASGAQETQYF